The rows below give T cell receptor beta chains drawn from one sample of a study of shared clonotypes between healthy human individuals. TCRdb keeps only in-frame clones here, not all; method: immunoSEQ multiplex PCR. Seen here are about 2.1 million clones, about 93% observed once, and the top ten hold roughly 1.8%. The specimen sequenced was naive CD8+ T cells from PBMCs. The receptors come from a man aged 18 to 30 in good health. Some clones in this sample may be carry-over from other donors' samples. Each CDR3 is given with its conserved first and last residue. Fields, in order: D gene, V gene, clone size, J gene, CDR3 protein, CDR3 DNA. A D gene is named only where the DNA matches it firmly. Only some rows state a clone size, as once, few, many or a class for expanded clones.

TRBD1	TRBV5-1	once	TRBJ2-3	CASSPGTEPPYTQYF	TGCGCCAGCAGCCCGGGGACAGAGCCACCTTATACGCAGTATTTT
.	TRBV10-3	.	TRBJ2-7	CAISPERFYEQYF	TGTGCCATCAGTCCCGAGCGGTTCTACGAGCAGTACTTC
.	TRBV11-3	.	TRBJ1-1	CASRRGWNGVGRGTEAFF	TGTGCCAGCAGGAGAGGGTGGAATGGGGTGGGTAGGGGGACTGAAGCTTTCTTT
.	TRBV7-9	.	TRBJ1-1	CASMQGVMNTEAFF	TGTGCCAGCATGCAGGGCGTGATGAACACTGAAGCTTTCTTT
TRBD1	TRBV16	.	TRBJ1-2	CASSHDRGPFYGYTF	TGTGCCAGCAGCCATGACAGGGGCCCCTTCTATGGCTACACCTTC
.	TRBV4-3	.	TRBJ2-7	CASSSENGPYYEQYF	TGCGCCAGCAGCTCAGAAAATGGCCCCTACTACGAGCAGTACTTC
.	TRBV5-1	.	TRBJ1-1	CASSNKIGGPGTEAFF	TGCGCCAGCAGCAATAAAATTGGAGGCCCCGGGACTGAAGCTTTCTTT
.	TRBV6-5	.	TRBJ2-3	CASSYVKESHTDTQYF	TGTGCCAGCAGTTACGTGAAAGAATCACACACAGATACGCAGTATTTT
TRBD2	TRBV19	.	TRBJ2-7	CASSLSSGRYEQYF	TGTGCCAGTAGTTTGTCTAGCGGGAGATACGAGCAGTACTTC
TRBD2	TRBV28	.	TRBJ2-1	CASSLAGVYNEQFF	TGTGCCAGCAGTTTAGCGGGAGTGTACAATGAGCAGTTCTTC